This T cell receptor beta chain was retrieved from a study of beta chain features in type 1 diabetes. Study-level results: A moderate, significant TCRB CDR3 shortening appeared in type 1 diabetes across four CD4+ subsets.

The authors reverse transcribed all of the isolated RNA, so sequencing captured expressed TCRB transcripts. Measured with immunoSEQ multiplex PCR; TCRdb has only the in-frame clones, and not every one. The data show around 600,000 clones, with around 12% seen just once and around 0.12% held by the top ten. This CDR3 is 14 amino acids long. V lost 3 bases and J 6 bases, leaving 12 bases between the germline ends. Germline V CDR1 and CDR2: PRHDT, FYEKMQ (reference sequence). Concerning this clone: Antigen: not known.

The TCR was taken from a man aged 25 to 45 with type 1 diabetes. This chain links TRBV13 with TRBJ2-1; D may be TRBD1 (6 bases). Input material: naive CD4+ T cells from blood. The CDR3 DNA sequence: TGTGCCAGCAGCTTCGGCAGGGGCGGCAATGAGCAGTTCTTC. It is translated as CASSFGRGGNEQFF.